The 3 T cell receptor beta chains reported below all come from one sample, sequenced in a study of blood T cell repertoires in COVID-19. TCRdb's table, derived via immunoSEQ multiplex PCR, lists solely in-frame clones and lacks some. In the table there are about 160,000 clones, roughly 83% of which are singletons. Sequenced: PBMCs or T cells enriched from blood (not recorded which). Receptors originate from a woman in her 50s who had recovered from COVID-19.

The chain uses TRBV4-3 and TRBJ1-2, with TRBD1 identical over 7 bases. The ends lost 4 bases at V and 7 bases at J; junction bases unmatched: 21. Germline V lookup: CDR1 LGHNA, CDR2 YSLEER. CDR3 size: 18 residues. The CDR3 DNA follows: TGCGCCAGCAGCCGGACGCTCACAGGGGATCGTCTGCAAGGTGGCTACACCTTC. It specifies CASSRTLTGDRLQGGYTF.

This chain joins TRBV4-1 and TRBJ1-6; TRBD1 is a possible D gene (5 bases). Germline-derived CDR1 and CDR2 are MGHRA and YSYEKL. The CDR3 length is 17 residues. The V end was cut by 0 bases, the J end by 6 bases, with 15 bases between. The CDR3 sequence is CASSQERQTAVNSPLHF. In nucleotides, the CDR3 is TGCGCCAGCAGCCAAGAGCGCCAGACAGCCGTTAATTCACCCCTCCACTTT.

The chain couples TRBV5-6 to TRBJ1-6; D perhaps matches TRBD1 (6 bases). V lost 2 bases to trimming and J lost 4 bases, with 13 bases between them. Germline values: CDR1 SGHDT, CDR2 YYEEEE. CDR3 length: 16 amino acids. This chain's CDR3 is CASSLGGRGYNSPLHF. CDR3 in DNA: TGTGCCAGCAGCTTAGGCGGCAGGGGATATAATTCACCCCTCCACTTT.